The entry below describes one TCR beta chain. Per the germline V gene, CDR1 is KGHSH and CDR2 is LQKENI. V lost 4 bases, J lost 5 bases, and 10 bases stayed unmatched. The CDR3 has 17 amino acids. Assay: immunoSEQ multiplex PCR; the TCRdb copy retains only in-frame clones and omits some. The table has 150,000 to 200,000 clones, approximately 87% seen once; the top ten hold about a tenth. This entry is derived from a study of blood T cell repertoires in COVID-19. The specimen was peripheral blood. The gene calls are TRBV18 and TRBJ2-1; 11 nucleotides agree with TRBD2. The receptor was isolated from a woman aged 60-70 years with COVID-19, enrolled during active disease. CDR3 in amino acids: CASSRDTGLAANNEQFF. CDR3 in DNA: TGTGCCAGCTCACGGGACACGGGACTAGCGGCTAACAATGAGCAGTTCTTC.